The next 3 T cell receptor beta chains were all read from a single sample in a study of blood T cell repertoires in COVID-19. Generated by immunoSEQ multiplex PCR, the TCRdb table keeps only in-frame clones and is missing some. Of 130,000 or so clones listed, more than 75% are singletons. Sequencing was carried out using peripheral blood. All receptors derive from a woman between 65 and 79 years old with COVID-19, enrolled during active disease.

The rearrangement links TRBV11-2 to TRBJ2-2; D is unresolved. V lost 2 bases and J lost 7, with 11 bases in between. Germline V gene sequence: CDR1 SGHAT, CDR2 FQNNGV. This CDR3 contains 14 residues. In DNA form, the CDR3 reads TGTGCCAGCAGCTTACACACCTTGAACGGGGAGCTGTTTTTT. Translated, it gives CASSLHTLNGELFF.

This clone was seen more than once but under ten times. The genes are TRBV19 and TRBJ2-1; D is unclear. Germline CDR1 LNHDA, CDR2 SQIVND (reference sequence). V was cut by 2 bases and J by 6 bases, with 11 bases left in between. CDR3 length equals 14 residues. The CDR3 sequence: CASSINFRSNEQFF. The CDR3 region has the DNA TGTGCCAGTAGTATAAATTTTCGGAGCAATGAGCAGTTCTTC.

CDR3 bases: TGTGCCAGCAGATCGGACAGGGGGGTGAGAGGCTACACCTTC. Translation: CASRSDRGVRGYTF. The gene calls are TRBV6-4 and TRBJ1-2, with 10 bases aligning to TRBD1. Looked up from germline, CDR1 is MRHNA and CDR2 is SNTAGT. The V segment lost 6 bases and the J segment 8 bases; nucleotides outside the gene matches: 9. The CDR3 is 14 residues long.